Following are 13 T cell receptor beta chains from one sample sequenced in a study of Ad26.COV2.S vaccination and SARS-CoV-2 variants. Some clones are missing from TCRdb's copy, which holds only in-frame ones; the method was immunoSEQ multiplex PCR. The table lists some 410,000 clones, about nine tenths of them singletons. Specified treatment: approximately 18 received Ad26.COV2.S at low or high dose, single or two shots; a few received placebo; per-sample allocation not given. Day 63 after the first injection of vaccine or placebo was the sampling time. This specimen was peripheral blood, taken in a trial of Ad26.COV2.S vaccine versus placebo. All receptors come from a person aged 18-60 years who received the Ad26.COV2.S COVID-19 vaccine or a placebo.

This clone is a singleton in its sample. CDR3 amino acids: CASGRTGVYEQYF. CDR3 coding DNA: TGTGCCAGCGGGAGGACAGGGGTTTACGAGCAGTACTTC. The J gene is TRBJ2-7, the V gene TRBV6-5, with 9 bases lining up with TRBD1. This CDR3 contains 13 residues. J lost 4 bases, V lost 8 bases, and 6 bases had no gene match. In germline, CDR1 is MNHEY, CDR2 SVGAGI.

This clone was seen just once. The chain recombines TRBV4-3 with TRBJ2-3, with 8 bases matching TRBD1. CDR3 length: 15 residues. Germline CDR1 and CDR2: LGHNA and YSLEER. V lost 3 bases to trimming and J lost 2 bases; unmatched junction nucleotides: 4. The CDR3 loop is CASSQSGQDTDTQYF. The DNA of the CDR3 is TGCGCCAGCAGCCAGTCGGGACAGGACACAGATACGCAGTATTTT.

Only one count was recorded for this clone. The chain links TRBV15 to TRBJ2-2; D not resolved. The CDR3 sequence is 14 residues long. V was trimmed by 4 bases and J by 4 bases, leaving 10 bases between them. Germline CDR1 reads LNHNV; CDR2 reads YYDKDF (reference sequence). Here the CDR3 reads CATSNSPSTGELFF. The CDR3 DNA reads TGTGCCACCAGCAATAGCCCGTCCACCGGGGAGCTGTTTTTT.

V is TRBV19 and J is TRBJ1-2; D is perhaps TRBD1 (5 bases). There are 14 residues in the CDR3. V lost 5 bases to trimming and J lost 6 bases, with 16 bases between them. Per the germline V gene, CDR1 is LNHDA and CDR2 is SQIVND (reference sequence). The CDR3 DNA reads TGTGCCAGTAGTCTAAGGGACGTCCGGGATGGCTACACCTTC. This sequence encodes CASSLRDVRDGYTF.

The V and J genes are TRBV2 and TRBJ2-4; a weak D match, TRBD2 (6 bases). Trimming removed 7 bases from V and 0 bases from J, with 13 bases in between. Germline values: CDR1 SNHLY, CDR2 FYNNEI. The CDR3 spans 15 residues. The CDR3 reads CASTRETGAKNIQYF. In DNA, the CDR3 is TGTGCCAGCACCCGGGAGACCGGAGCCAAAAACATTCAGTACTTC.

This chain links TRBV19 with TRBJ1-5; D call uncertain. The germline gives CDR1 LNHDA, CDR2 SQIVND (reference sequence). The CDR3 has 13 residues. V dropped 3 bases and J dropped 3 bases, with 6 bases sitting between them. Written as DNA, the CDR3 is TGTGCCAGTAGTATCCAGTCCAATCAGCCCCAGCATTTT. Translation: CASSIQSNQPQHF.

The V gene is TRBV11-2, the J gene TRBJ2-1; D is possibly TRBD1 (6 bases). The V gene's germline CDR1 is SGHAT and CDR2 FQNNGV. Trimming took off 7 bases at V and 9 bases at J, with 28 bases between the two ends. This CDR3 has 17 residues. Here the CDR3 DNA reads TGTGCCAGCATCTCCTTCCACGACAGGACAAAGGTTGGTGAGCAGTTCTTC. It yields the protein CASISFHDRTKVGEQFF.

V usage is TRBV19 and J usage is TRBJ1-5, with TRBD1 matching 9 bases. J gave up 2 bases and V 9 bases, and 8 bases lay outside the gene matches. The CDR3 is made up of 15 amino acids. CDR1 and CDR2 (germline): LNHDA, SQIVND (reference sequence). The CDR3, as DNA: TGTGCCAGAGGGACAGGGCGATTGGGCAATCAGCCCCAGCATTTT. This encodes CARGTGRLGNQPQHF.

The chain combines TRBV9 with TRBJ1-2; D is unclear. The V gene lost 7 bases and the J gene lost 3 bases, with 19 bases spanning the gap. The CDR3 extends over 15 amino acids. CDR1 SGDLS and CDR2 YYNGEE come from the germline V gene. CDR3: CASGGGVRSDYGYTF. CDR3 nucleotide sequence: TGTGCCAGCGGCGGTGGGGTCAGAAGCGACTATGGCTACACCTTC.

The chain has TRBV5-1 and TRBJ1-1, with D maybe TRBD1 (5 bases). Germline V lookup: CDR1 SGHRS, CDR2 YFSETQ. Trimming cost V 3 bases and J 7 bases, with 13 bases left between them. This CDR3 region has 13 residues. The CDR3 loop is CASSSKQANEAFF. The CDR3 region has the DNA TGCGCCAGCAGCTCCAAACAGGCGAATGAAGCTTTCTTT.

V gene TRBV6-2 or TRBV6-3 combines with J gene TRBJ1-6, with unresolved D. The CDR3 spans 14 residues. V lost 5 bases and J lost 9, with 14 bases in between. Germline V gene data show CDR1 as MNHEY and CDR2 as SVGEGT. In nucleotides, the CDR3 is TGTGCCAGCAGTCGTCTCACCCTCTTTTCACCCCTCCACTTT. The encoded protein is CASSRLTLFSPLHF.

This clone was detected only once. The CDR3 loop reads CATSRDPGGSNEQFF. The DNA for the CDR3 is TGTGCCACCAGCAGAGATCCGGGCGGTAGCAATGAGCAGTTCTTC. The rearrangement joins TRBV15 to TRBJ2-1; D ambiguous. CDR1 is LNHNV, CDR2 YYDKDF, per germline (reference sequence). Trimming took off 0 bases at V and 6 bases at J, with 12 bases between the two ends. This CDR3 has 15 amino acids.

V and J are TRBV18 and TRBJ2-3, with D hard to call. The CDR3 is 12 residues long. CDR1 and CDR2 from the germline V gene are KGHSH and LQKENI. V lost 5 bases and J lost 2, with 5 bases in between. The CDR3 is CASSTSTDTQYF. CDR3 in DNA: TGTGCCAGCTCAACATCCACAGATACGCAGTATTTT.